These 27 T cell receptor beta chains share one sample of origin, sequenced in a study of PD-1 blockade in classical Hodgkin lymphoma. The method was immunoSEQ multiplex PCR; TCRdb's version includes in-frame clones alone and lacks a portion of them. The sample includes approximately 47,000 clones, roughly 93% of them seen just once. Time point denoted: newly diagnosed, previously untreated cHL patient sample. Material: peripheral blood mononuclear cells (PBMCs). The receptor source for this set is a human donor with classical Hodgkin lymphoma.

The V gene is TRBV7-2, the J gene TRBJ1-2; D might be TRBD1 (5 bases). Germline V gene lookup returns CDR1 SGHTA and CDR2 FQGNSA. V lost 5 bases, J lost 8 bases, and 15 bases lay in between. This CDR3 spans 13 amino acids. This CDR3 reads CASSIRDGWGYTF. The CDR3 DNA is TGTGCCAGCAGCATCCGGGACGGTTGGGGCTACACCTTC.

V and J are TRBV28 and TRBJ2-7; unclear D gene. The germline gives CDR1 MDHEN, CDR2 SYDVKM. The CDR3 has 14 amino acids. Trimming took off 6 bases at V and 0 bases at J, with 12 bases between the two ends. The CDR3 DNA sequence: TGTGCCAGCAGCGATTTCGAGAACTCCTACGAGCAGTACGTC. Translation: CASSDFENSYEQYV.

This sequence joins TRBV27 and TRBJ1-1, with 8 bases lining up with TRBD1. The CDR3 has 16 residues. The trim removed 0 bases at V and 4 bases at J, leaving 7 bases unmatched. CDR1 and CDR2 from the germline V gene are MNHEY and SMNVEV (reference sequence). The DNA for the CDR3 is TGTGCCAGCAGTTTATCACTCAGGGGGCTAGGCACTGAAGCTTTCTTT. Translating it yields CASSLSLRGLGTEAFF.

The chain is built from TRBV2 and TRBJ1-2, with D perhaps TRBD1 (5 bases). V lost 5 bases, J lost 3 bases, and 10 bases lay in between. Germline CDR1 and CDR2: SNHLY and FYNNEI. The CDR3 covers 13 residues. Here the CDR3 reads CASSLDSDYGYTF. For the CDR3, the DNA is TGTGCCAGCAGTTTAGACAGTGACTATGGCTACACCTTC.

This chain connects TRBV7-8 to TRBJ1-1, with 10 bases lining up with TRBD1. The CDR3 length is 14 residues. CDR1 and CDR2 (germline): SGHVS, FQNEAQ. Germline trimming cut 1 base from V and 6 bases from J; bases unmatched to any gene: 2. This CDR3 reads CASSLEGTGAEAFF. CDR3 in DNA: TGTGCCAGCAGCTTAGAGGGGACAGGGGCTGAAGCTTTCTTT.

The chain is built from TRBV14 and TRBJ1-6, with D uncertain. The CDR3 contains 13 residues. CDR1 SGHDN and CDR2 FVKESK come from the germline V gene. V was shortened by 4 bases and J by 9 bases, with 10 bases between the two germline ends. The CDR3 region is CASSPSSFSPLHF. The CDR3 bases are TGTGCCAGCAGCCCAAGCTCATTTTCACCCCTCCACTTT.

The chain combines TRBV13 with TRBJ2-2; D call uncertain. Germline CDR1 is PRHDT and CDR2 is FYEKMQ (reference sequence). The ends were cut back, 4 bases at V and 3 bases at J, with 15 bases in the middle. CDR3 length: 16 amino acids. CDR3: CASSYYPQPYTGELFF. DNA of the CDR3: TGTGCCAGCAGCTACTACCCTCAGCCTTACACCGGGGAGCTGTTTTTT.

V and J are TRBV28 and TRBJ2-2, with 11 positions matching TRBD1. J gave up 5 bases and V 4 bases, and 24 bases lay outside the gene matches. CDR1 is MDHEN and CDR2 is SYDVKM in the germline V gene. CDR3 size: 22 residues. The CDR3 loop reads CASSSTPMVIYRDRGRTGELFF. The CDR3 DNA sequence: TGTGCCAGCAGTTCTACACCTATGGTAATTTACCGGGACAGGGGGAGAACCGGGGAGCTGTTTTTT. The entire variable domain, with the rest obtained from reference TRBV28 and TRBJ2-2, is as follows: DVKVTQSSRYLVKRTGEKVFLECVQDMDHENMFWYRQDPGLGLRLIYFSYDVKMKEKGDIPEGYSVSREKKERFSLILESASTNQTSMYLCASSSTPMVIYRDRGRTGELFFGEGSRLTVL.

V is TRBV27 and J is TRBJ2-1, with 9 bases lining up with TRBD2. V lost 3 bases and J lost 8; bases outside the gene matches: 5. In germline, CDR1 is MNHEY, CDR2 SMNVEV (reference sequence). The CDR3 totals 14 residues. The CDR3 sequence is CASSFGGRGDEQFF. The DNA for the CDR3 is TGTGCCAGCAGTTTTGGCGGGAGGGGCGATGAGCAGTTCTTC.

This clone was observed once. The chain has TRBV2 and TRBJ2-1; the match to TRBD1 covers 9 bases. The germline V gene has CDR1 SNHLY and CDR2 FYNNEI. J lost 3 bases, V lost 4 bases, and 1 base had no gene match. CDR3 length: 14 residues. The CDR3 is CASSGDRVYNEQFF. The DNA for the CDR3 is TGTGCCAGCAGTGGGGACAGGGTCTACAATGAGCAGTTCTTC.

V and J are TRBV7-9 and TRBJ1-1, with D perhaps TRBD1 (5 bases). CDR1 is SEHNR, CDR2 FQNEAQ, per germline (reference sequence). The CDR3 runs 16 residues. V was cut by 1 base and J by 1 base, with 13 bases left in between. This CDR3 is CASSLGGAQGNTEAFF. DNA of the CDR3: TGTGCCAGCAGCTTAGGCGGGGCCCAGGGGAACACTGAAGCTTTCTTT.

The CDR3 is CASSPRSEETQYF. CDR3 in DNA: TGTGCCAGCTCACCGCGGTCCGAAGAGACCCAGTACTTC. The chain couples TRBV18 to TRBJ2-5; no reliable D call. CDR1 is KGHSH and CDR2 is LQKENI in the germline V gene. The CDR3 covers 13 residues. With 3 bases removed from V and 3 bases from J, the gap between germline ends came to 8 bases.

With respect to this clone: Additional DNA sequences in this sample encode the identical CDR3. The chain carries TRBV5-1 and TRBJ1-1; unclear D gene. This CDR3 region has 13 residues. Trimming stripped 0 bases from V and 0 bases from J, with 3 bases between. Germline CDR1 reads SGHRS; CDR2 reads YFSETQ. CDR3 loop: CASSLELNTEAFF. Written as DNA, the CDR3 is TGCGCCAGCAGCTTGGAATTGAACACTGAAGCTTTCTTT.

This clone was counted once. The V and J genes are TRBV2 and TRBJ2-7; the D is unclear. The CDR3 has 15 residues. The germline V gene has CDR1 SNHLY and CDR2 FYNNEI. V was shortened by 1 base and J by 2 bases, with 12 bases between the two germline ends. The CDR3 DNA reads TGTGCCAGCAGTGAAGACCCGACTCGACCCTACGAGCAGTACTTC. Translation: CASSEDPTRPYEQYF. Full variable domain (missing parts from reference TRBV2 and TRBJ2-7): EPEVTQTPSHQVTQMGQEVILRCVPISNHLYFYWYRQILGQKVEFLVSFYNNEISEKSEIFDDQFSVERPDGSNFTLKIRSTKLEDSAMYFCASSEDPTRPYEQYFGPGTRLTVT.

The J gene is TRBJ2-1, the V gene TRBV14; 10 nucleotides align to TRBD2. V shed 4 bases and J 8 bases; nucleotides not matched to a gene: 8. This CDR3 is 15 amino acids long. Germline loops: CDR1 SGHDN, CDR2 FVKESK. The CDR3 DNA is TGTGCCAGCAGCCTTTTAGCGGGAGGTTTGGATGAGCAGTTCTTC. This gives the protein CASSLLAGGLDEQFF.

The chain joins TRBV6-1 to TRBJ2-1; D unresolved. Germline CDR1 and CDR2: MNHNS and SASEGT. The CDR3 is made up of 13 amino acids. V was shortened by 2 bases and J by 5 bases, with 7 bases between the two germline ends. CDR3 in amino acids: CASSESVNNEQFF. The CDR3 DNA follows: TGTGCCAGCAGTGAATCCGTTAACAATGAGCAGTTCTTC.

The DNA of the CDR3 is TGCGCCAGCAGCCCTGGGACAGTTCAAGAGACCCAGTACTTC. The encoded protein is CASSPGTVQETQYF. The rearrangement joins TRBV5-1 to TRBJ2-5, with 7 bases lining up with TRBD1. V lost 4 bases and J lost 2; bases outside the gene matches: 5. Germline values: CDR1 SGHRS, CDR2 YFSETQ. The CDR3 covers 14 residues.

The rearrangement uses TRBV4-1 and TRBJ2-7, with D unclear. V was cut by 0 bases and J by 0 bases, with 15 bases left in between. This CDR3 contains 17 residues. Germline CDR1 and CDR2: MGHRA and YSYEKL. The CDR3 reads CASSQDPRAASSYEQYF. DNA of the CDR3: TGCGCCAGCAGCCAAGATCCAAGAGCTGCAAGCTCCTACGAGCAGTACTTC.

The V and J genes are TRBV6-1 and TRBJ2-7, with 8 bases that match TRBD1. Unmatched junction bases numbered 8, after V lost 7 bases and J lost 0 bases. This CDR3 contains 15 residues. CDR1 is MNHNS and CDR2 is SASEGT in the germline V gene. CDR3: CASNEQGASSYEQYV. The CDR3 region has the DNA TGTGCCAGCAACGAGCAGGGGGCAAGCTCCTACGAGCAGTACGTC.

The chain recombines TRBV19 with TRBJ1-2, with no clear D. Germline values: CDR1 LNHDA, CDR2 SQIVND (reference sequence). The CDR3 sequence is 13 residues long. V was pared by 3 bases and J by 6 bases, with 11 bases between. The CDR3 sequence: CASSIGGEHGYTF. The CDR3 DNA reads TGTGCCAGTAGTATCGGTGGGGAGCATGGCTACACCTTC.

The rearrangement uses TRBV6-1 and TRBJ1-4; the match to TRBD1 covers 7 bases. V lost 8 bases to trimming and J lost 4 bases; unmatched junction nucleotides: 4. The CDR3 has 13 amino acids. Germline V gene sequence: CDR1 MNHNS, CDR2 SASEGT. The CDR3 sequence is CASRTGFNEKLFF. CDR3 in DNA: TGTGCCAGCCGGACAGGCTTTAATGAAAAACTGTTTTTT.

The genes are TRBV29-1 and TRBJ1-2; D is ambiguous. The CDR3 covers 12 residues. V lost 4 bases to trimming and J lost 8 bases, with 14 bases between them. The germline CDR1 and CDR2 sequences are SQVTM and ANQGSEA. The CDR3 DNA reads as TGCAGCGTTGTAGCTTCCCCTGCCGGCTACACCTTC. Protein product: CSVVASPAGYTF.

The count of this clone is one. V is TRBV7-8 and J is TRBJ2-7; TRBD2 agrees at 11 bases. V dropped 5 bases and J dropped 3; count of bases not matched to a gene: 6. CDR3 length equals 15 residues. CDR1 SGHVS and CDR2 FQNEAQ come from the germline V gene. The DNA for the CDR3 is TGTGCCAGCAGCGAGCTAGCGGGAGGCGACTACGAGCAGTACTTC. Protein product: CASSELAGGDYEQYF.

The rearrangement joins TRBV6-1 to TRBJ1-2, with D tentatively TRBD1 (5 bases). This CDR3 region has 12 residues. Germline V CDR1 and CDR2: MNHNS, SASEGT. V was clipped by 7 bases and J by 4 bases, with 10 bases between them. CDR3 coding DNA: TGTGCCAGCATGGGGGATATCTATGGCTACACCTTC. Its protein product is CASMGDIYGYTF.

CDR3 in DNA: TGTGCCAGCAGCTTAGATGGACTAGCGGACACAGATACGCAGTATTTT. Its protein is CASSLDGLADTDTQYF. The chain links TRBV11-2 to TRBJ2-3; 10 positions match TRBD2. Per germline, CDR1 SGHAT and CDR2 FQNNGV. The CDR3 covers 16 residues. Trimming cost V 0 bases and J 2 bases; bases outside gene matches: 2.

The chain combines TRBV30 with TRBJ1-5, with a weak D call TRBD1 (5 bases). The germline V gene has CDR1 GTSNPN and CDR2 SVGIG (reference sequence). The CDR3 is 13 residues long. The ends were cut back, 0 bases at V and 5 bases at J, with 8 bases in the middle. The CDR3 here is CAWSVAGHQPQHF. In DNA form, the CDR3 reads TGTGCCTGGAGTGTGGCAGGGCATCAGCCCCAGCATTTT.

The V call is TRBV23-1, the J call TRBJ2-7, with D perhaps being TRBD1 or TRBD2 (5 bases each). TRBV23-1 is identified as an open reading frame with a role that is uncertain. With 3 bases removed from V and 1 base from J, the gap between germline ends came to 13 bases. This CDR3 contains 15 residues. The CDR3 nucleotides are TGCGCCAGCAGTCAGGGGGTCAGGGAATCCTACGAGCAGTACTTC. Protein product: CASSQGVRESYEQYF.